These 29 T cell receptor beta chains originate from one sample sequenced in a study of tumor-infiltrating lymphocytes in primary liver carcinoma. Germline DNA was also extracted, and blood RNA derived from unsorted whole blood. Starting from roughly 0.5 ug of total RNA, TCR beta cDNA was produced with a primer in the constant region. Slightly modified ARM-PCR served as the procedure for the TCR beta libraries. These libraries came from three rounds of nested multiplex PCR. The first two PCR rounds, around 11 cycles each, used TRBV1-TRBV30 forward primers and a C-beta reverse primer. TCRdb re-analysed the multiplex PCR reads in MiXCR, keeping a single row per CDR3 protein. This table holds 310,000 or so distinct CDR3 sequences, roughly 61% found once. The sample comprised peripheral blood. Receptors were obtained from a man aged 40-49 years with primary liver carcinoma and hepatitis B virus infection.

Worth noting for this clonotype: Just one base apart from a much larger clone, this may be a read error. The chain combines TRBV4-1 with TRBJ1-2; no clear D gene. The CDR3 loop spans 12 amino acids. Per the germline V gene, CDR1 is MGHRA and CDR2 is YSYEKL. Trimming left V 2 bases short and J 1 base short, with 2 bases between. The CDR3 sequence is CASSQNNYGYTF. The CDR3 DNA reads as TGCGCCAGCAGCCAAAATAACTATGGCTACACCTTC.

With respect to this clonotype: The conserved final phenylalanine or tryptophan is absent from the CDR3, which likely points to a read error. V is TRBV14 and J is TRBJ2-2; 8 bases match TRBD2. The germline CDR1 and CDR2 sequences are SGHDN and FVKESK. The CDR3 has 16 amino acids. V was pared by 4 bases and J by 4 bases, with 8 bases of the junction left unmatched. In nucleotides, the CDR3 is TGTGCCAGCAGCCGCCAGCGGGAGCTGGGCACCGGGGAGCTGTTTCTT. It encodes CASSRQRELGTGELFL.

Concerning this clonotype itself: Just one base apart from a much larger clone, this may be a read error. This chain joins TRBV4-3 and TRBJ1-1; D possibly corresponds to TRBD1 (6 bases). This CDR3 is 14 amino acids long. The germline V gene encodes CDR1 LGHNA and CDR2 YSLEER. The CDR3 loop reads CGSSQDGQYTEAFF. For the CDR3, the DNA is TGCGGCAGCAGCCAAGACGGACAGTACACTGAAGCTTTCTTT.

This clonotype appeared once. A read error may produce the germline difference seen at one junction end. The chain is built from TRBV11-1 and TRBJ2-3; 12 bases align to TRBD2. Germline V gives CDR1 SGHAT, CDR2 FQDESV (reference sequence). The CDR3 contains 16 residues. The CDR3 sequence is CVSSSRLAGVTDTEYF. CDR3 bases: TGTGTCAGCAGCTCAAGACTAGCGGGAGTTACAGATACGGAGTATTTT.

V is TRBV6-5 and J is TRBJ2-5; TRBD2 matches 7 bases. The V gene's germline CDR1 is MNHEY and CDR2 SVGAGI. This CDR3 comprises 18 residues. V trimming: 0 bases; J trimming: 3 bases; junction bases outside the gene matches: 13. The DNA of the CDR3 is TGTGCCAGCAGTTACTCGTGGGGACTAACGGTACGAAAAGAGACCCAGTACTTC. Translation: CASSYSWGLTVRKETQYF.

On this clonotype itself: The junction departs from germline at one end; a sequencing error may be responsible. The chain joins TRBV11-2 to TRBJ2-1; 7 nucleotides match TRBD2. CDR1 SGHAT and CDR2 FQNNGV come from the germline V gene. The CDR3 has 13 residues. CDR3 sequence reads: CANSFGLGNEQFF. The DNA of the CDR3 is TGTGCCAACAGCTTTGGACTAGGCAATGAGCAGTTCTTC.

This clonotype occurred a few times. The rearrangement uses TRBV6-2 or TRBV6-3 and TRBJ2-1, with D hard to call. The germline gives CDR1 MNHEY, CDR2 SVGEGT. The CDR3 contains 14 residues. Trimming stripped 6 bases from V and 3 bases from J, with 12 bases between. The CDR3 sequence: CASSLQGFYNEQFF. CDR3 DNA: TGTGCCAGCAGCTTGCAAGGGTTCTACAATGAGCAGTTCTTC.

Comments on this clonotype: This clone may be a read error of a much larger clone one base away. The chain has TRBV7-8 and TRBJ2-1; 8 nucleotides line up with TRBD2. The J segment lost 5 bases and the V segment lost 1 base, leaving 10 bases of the junction unmatched. Germline V lookup: CDR1 SGHVS, CDR2 FQNEAQ. The CDR3 runs to 17 residues. CDR3 region: CASSLGWPLAEDNEQFF. As DNA, the CDR3 is TGTGCCAGCAGCTTAGGTTGGCCACTAGCGGAGGACAATGAGCAGTTCTTC.

In its sample, this clonotype was seen many times. J is TRBJ2-3 and V is TRBV11-2; 8 nucleotides align to TRBD2. The V gene's germline CDR1 is SGHAT and CDR2 FQNNGV. The length of the CDR3 is 16 residues. V was pared by 3 bases and J by 2 bases, with 7 bases of the junction left unmatched. The CDR3 bases are TGTGCCAGCAGCTTGACTAGCGAAACCCTCACAGATACGCAGTATTTT. Translating gives CASSLTSETLTDTQYF. Full variable domain (rest looked up from reference TRBV11-2 and TRBJ2-3): EAGVAQSPRYKIIEKRQSVAFWCNPISGHATLYWYQQILGQGPKLLIQFQNNGVVDDSQLPKDRFSAERLKGVDSTLKIQPAKLEDSAVYLCASSLTSETLTDTQYFGPGTRLTVL.

In regard to this clonotype: The junction and the germline gene differ at one end; a read error may be behind it. This sequence joins TRBV12-3 or TRBV12-4 and TRBJ2-3, with D tentatively TRBD1 or TRBD2 (6 bases each). CDR3 size: 16 residues. The CDR3 loop is CASSNPLWRDTDMQYF. In DNA, the CDR3 is TGTGCCAGCAGCAACCCCTTGTGGAGGGACACAGATATGCAGTATTTT.

Concerning this clonotype: One end of the junction does not line up with germline, which may come from a read error. The chain joins TRBV5-4 to TRBJ2-4, with D possibly called TRBD1 or TRBD2 (6 bases each). This CDR3 comprises 14 residues. The germline gives CDR1 SGHNT, CDR2 YYREEE (reference sequence). CDR3 amino acids: CASSIERGADIQYF. The DNA of the CDR3 is TGTGCCAGCAGCATAGAGAGGGGGGCGGACATTCAATACTTC.

This clonotype came up many times. This chain joins TRBV12-3 or TRBV12-4 and TRBJ1-2; D is perhaps TRBD1 (5 bases). Between the trimmed V and J ends, which lost 5 bases and 2 bases, there was a span of 18 bases. The CDR3 contains 16 residues. The CDR3: CASSPWEGSINYGYTF. The CDR3 DNA follows: TGTGCCAGCAGTCCCTGGGAGGGGTCAATCAACTATGGCTACACCTTC.

Worth noting for this clonotype: One end of the junction varies from germline; a read error may be responsible. The genes are TRBV5-1 and TRBJ1-1; D gene ambiguous. The CDR3 sequence is 14 residues long. CDR1 SGHRS and CDR2 YFSETQ come from the germline V gene. The CDR3 here is CASSLNGLVSEAIF. Written as DNA, the CDR3 is TGCGCCAGCAGCCTGAACGGGTTGGTCTCTGAAGCTATCTTT.

The V call is TRBV5-6, the J call TRBJ2-7; D gene ambiguous. The V gene lost 6 bases and the J gene lost 3 bases, with 19 bases spanning the gap. CDR3 size: 15 residues. Germline CDR1 is SGHDT and CDR2 is YYEEEE. This CDR3 is CASTFPGISVYEQYF. The CDR3 nucleotides read TGTGCCAGCACCTTCCCGGGCATCTCGGTCTACGAGCAGTACTTC.

This clonotype has more than one count but fewer than ten. The genes are TRBV11-3 and TRBJ2-1; D is perhaps TRBD1 (10 bases). The V end lost 5 bases, the J end lost 8 bases, and 22 bases lay between the germline ends. CDR1 is SGHNT and CDR2 is YENEEA in the germline V gene. This CDR3 region has 16 residues. Here the CDR3 reads CASSRRGGQGPDEQFF. In nucleotides, the CDR3 is TGTGCCAGCAGCCGGCGGGGGGGACAGGGGCCGGATGAGCAGTTCTTC.

This clonotype occurred once. Just one base apart from a much larger clone, this may be a read error. V is TRBV6-1 and J is TRBJ2-4; D might be TRBD1 (5 bases). CDR3 length equals 14 residues. Germline CDR1 reads MNHNS; CDR2 reads SASEGT. V gave up 4 bases and J gave up 9 bases, with 16 bases separating them. CDR3 sequence (DNA): TGTGCCAGCAGTGGCCTTTTGCTCGACAGCATTCAGTACTTC. It is translated as CASSGLLLDSIQYF.

A word on this clonotype: An end of the junction does not agree with germline; a read error may underlie this. The CDR3 spells CTSSAGLAGPYEQYF. DNA for the CDR3: TGCACCAGCAGCGCGGGACTAGCGGGACCCTACGAGCAGTACTTC. This rearrangement joins TRBV5-1 to TRBJ2-7, with TRBD2 matching 13 bases. The CDR3 loop spans 15 amino acids. Germline V CDR1 and CDR2: SGHRS, YFSETQ.

This clonotype was counted between two and nine times. The V call is TRBV4-3, the J call TRBJ2-2; D may be TRBD2 (5 bases). The CDR3 totals 17 residues. V gave up 0 bases and J gave up 0 bases, with 11 bases separating them. Germline lookup yields CDR1 LGHNA and CDR2 YSLEER. This chain's CDR3 is CASSQDVGGSNTGELFF. CDR3 nucleotides: TGCGCCAGCAGCCAAGATGTGGGCGGGTCGAACACCGGGGAGCTGTTTTTT.

To note about this clonotype: Germline is not matched at one junction end, which may reflect a read error. This chain joins TRBV11-2 and TRBJ2-7; D is unresolved. The germline V gene has CDR1 SGHAT and CDR2 FQNNGV. The CDR3 runs to 16 residues. The CDR3 loop is CASRLVVGCWSYEQYF. CDR3 DNA: TGTGCCAGCCGCTTAGTTGTAGGGTGTTGGTCCTACGAGCAGTACTTC.

The chain links TRBV11-2 to TRBJ2-5; 7 nucleotides match TRBD1. Germline CDR1 reads SGHAT; CDR2 reads FQNNGV. The CDR3 length is 14 residues. The CDR3 is CVSSLPGTAETQYF. CDR3 in DNA: TGTGTCAGTAGCTTACCAGGGACAGCAGAGACCCAGTACTTC. Drawing the rest from reference TRBV11-2 and TRBJ2-5, the complete variable domain is EAGVAQSPRYKIIEKRQSVAFWCNPISGHATLYWYQQILGQGPKLLIQFQNNGVVDDSQLPKDRFSAERLKGVDSTLKIQPAKLEDSAVYLCVSSLPGTAETQYFGPGTRLLVL.

In nucleotides, the CDR3 is TGTGCCAGCAGTGGACCTAGCGGGATGGAAAACACCGGGGAGCTGTTTTTT. It is translated as CASSGPSGMENTGELFF. The V gene is TRBV28, the J gene TRBJ2-2; 9 nucleotides match TRBD2. Germline values: CDR1 MDHEN, CDR2 SYDVKM. This CDR3 contains 17 residues. The J segment lost 2 bases and the V segment lost 5 bases, leaving 9 bases of the junction unmatched.

The chain links TRBV11-2 to TRBJ2-1; D assignment may be TRBD1 or TRBD2 (5 bases each). Trimming removed 2 bases from V and 7 bases from J, with 15 bases in between. The CDR3 is 15 residues long. CDR1 is SGHAT, CDR2 FQNNGV, per germline. The CDR3 reads CASSLLVGEGNEQFF. DNA of the CDR3: TGTGCCAGCAGCTTACTAGTGGGAGAGGGGAATGAGCAGTTCTTC. Supplemented by reference TRBV11-2 and TRBJ2-1, the full variable domain reads EAGVAQSPRYKIIEKRQSVAFWCNPISGHATLYWYQQILGQGPKLLIQFQNNGVVDDSQLPKDRFSAERLKGVDSTLKIQPAKLEDSAVYLCASSLLVGEGNEQFFGPGTRLTVL.

With respect to this clonotype: A read error is possible here, since a much larger clone lies one base away. V gene TRBV12-3 or TRBV12-4 combines with J gene TRBJ2-3, with no clear D. The CDR3 runs to 14 residues. Trimming took off 3 bases at V and 7 bases at J, with 14 bases between the two ends. CDR3 DNA sequence: TGTGCCAGCAGTTTGAAGGCCCTGAGAAATACGCAGTATTTT. Translated: CASSLKALRNTQYF.

This clonotype has at least ten counts. V is TRBV7-9 and J is TRBJ2-7, with D tentatively TRBD1 (5 bases). The V gene lost 6 bases and the J gene lost 2 bases, with 14 bases spanning the gap. The CDR3 has 14 residues. In germline, CDR1 is SEHNR, CDR2 FQNEAQ (reference sequence). The CDR3 sequence: CASSLSAGPYEQYF. Written as DNA, the CDR3 is TGTGCCAGCAGTTTATCTGCAGGGCCCTACGAGCAGTACTTC.

V and J are TRBV6-5 and TRBJ1-2; D gene ambiguous. V gave up 3 bases and J gave up 6 bases, with 11 bases separating them. CDR1 MNHEY and CDR2 SVGAGI come from the germline V gene. The CDR3 spans 13 residues. CDR3 bases: TGTGCCAGCAGTTATACGGGGAACCATGGCTACACCTTC. Translated, it gives CASSYTGNHGYTF.

This clonotype was seen repeatedly, ten times or more. This chain links TRBV6-5 with TRBJ1-1; D is possibly TRBD1 (5 bases). This CDR3 is built from 14 residues. Germline V gene lookup returns CDR1 MNHEY and CDR2 SVGAGI. V lost 6 bases, J lost 3 bases, and 14 bases lay in between. The CDR3 bases are TGTGCCAGCAGGACCACGACAGCCCACACTGAAGCTTTCTTT. It translates to CASRTTTAHTEAFF.

This clonotype was counted between two and nine times. Just one base apart from a much larger clone, this may be a read error. The V and J genes are TRBV6-1 and TRBJ2-7; D gene uncertain. Germline CDR1 MNHNS, CDR2 SASEGT. The CDR3 consists of 11 residues. CDR3: CANSERYEQYF. The CDR3, as DNA: TGTGCCAACAGTGAAAGATACGAGCAGTACTTC.

The chain has TRBV7-9 and TRBJ1-1; tentative D call: TRBD1 (6 bases). Germline CDR1 is SEHNR and CDR2 is FQNEAQ (reference sequence). The CDR3 is made up of 13 amino acids. V was clipped by 5 bases and J by 10 bases, with 17 bases between them. CDR3 nucleotide sequence: TGTGCCAGCAGCCTGGGGGCCGGGTTGGCAGCTTTCTTT. This codes for CASSLGAGLAAFF.

About this clonotype: It may be a read error: a sequence one base away is much more abundant. The DNA of the CDR3 is TGTGCCAGCAGTGATAGTGGAAACACCATATATTTT. Translating it yields CASSDSGNTIYF. V is TRBV6-1 and J is TRBJ1-3; no clear D gene. The CDR3 is made up of 12 amino acids. V shed 3 bases and J shed 3 bases, with 3 bases lying between them. The germline V gene has CDR1 MNHNS and CDR2 SASEGT.